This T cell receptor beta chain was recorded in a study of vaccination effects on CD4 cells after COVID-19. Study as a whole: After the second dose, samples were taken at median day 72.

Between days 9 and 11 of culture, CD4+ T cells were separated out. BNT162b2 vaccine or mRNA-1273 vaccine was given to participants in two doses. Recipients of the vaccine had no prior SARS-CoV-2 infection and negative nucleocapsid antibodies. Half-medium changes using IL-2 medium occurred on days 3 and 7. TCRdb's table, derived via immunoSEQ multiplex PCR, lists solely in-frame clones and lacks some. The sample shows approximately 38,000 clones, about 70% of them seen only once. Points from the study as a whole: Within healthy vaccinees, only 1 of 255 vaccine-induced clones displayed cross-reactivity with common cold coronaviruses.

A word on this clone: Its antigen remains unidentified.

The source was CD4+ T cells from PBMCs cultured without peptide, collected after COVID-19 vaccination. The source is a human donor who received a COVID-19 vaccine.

The CDR3 reads CASSGGISYNEQFF. CDR3 sequence (DNA): TGCGCCAGCAGTGGGGGGATCTCCTACAATGAGCAGTTCTTC. The gene calls are TRBV10-1 and TRBJ2-1, with D possibly being TRBD1 or TRBD2 (5 bases each). CDR1 is WNHNN, CDR2 SYGVQD, per germline (reference sequence). Between the trimmed V and J ends, which lost 4 bases and 0 bases, there was a span of 7 bases. The CDR3 extends over 14 amino acids.